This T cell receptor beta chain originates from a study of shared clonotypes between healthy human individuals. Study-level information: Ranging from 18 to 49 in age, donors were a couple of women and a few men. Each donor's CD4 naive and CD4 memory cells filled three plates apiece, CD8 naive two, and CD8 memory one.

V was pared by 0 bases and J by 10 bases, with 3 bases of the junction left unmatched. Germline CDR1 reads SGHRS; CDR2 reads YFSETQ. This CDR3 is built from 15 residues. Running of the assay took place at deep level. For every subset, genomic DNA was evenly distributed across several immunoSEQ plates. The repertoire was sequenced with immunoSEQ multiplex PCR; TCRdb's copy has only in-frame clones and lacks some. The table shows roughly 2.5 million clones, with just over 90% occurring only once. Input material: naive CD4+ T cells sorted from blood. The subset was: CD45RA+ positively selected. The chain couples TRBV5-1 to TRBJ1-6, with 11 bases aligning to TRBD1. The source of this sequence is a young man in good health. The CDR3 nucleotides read TGCGCCAGCAGCTTGGACGGGACAGGGGGATCACCCCTCCACTTT. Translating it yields CASSLDGTGGSPLHF.